This T cell receptor (beta chain) was profiled in a study of vaccination and CD4 T cells after COVID-19. CDR1 is MNHEY, CDR2 SMNVEV, per germline (reference sequence). Deletions cut 1 base from V and 4 bases from J, with 10 bases between. The CDR3 totals 14 residues. This clonotype was seen once. Antigen specificity is unknown. The study sequenced cultured CD4+ T cell DNA using the Oncomine TCR Beta short-read assay. Cultures of CD4+ T cells served as the source for extracting genomic DNA. TCRdb passed the PCR reads through MiXCR, listing each CDR3 protein once. The repertoire holds 11,000 to 15,000 distinct CDR3 sequences, about 60% seen once, with 7.4% in the top ten. The treatment here: approximately nine-day PBMC culture with coronavirus spike peptide pools or control peptides (ViraFEST assay).

The chain joins TRBV27 to TRBJ1-1, with D perhaps TRBD1 (5 bases). Sequencing was done on a sample of CD4+ T cells from blood, cultured in vitro. The sequence was obtained from a human donor who had recovered from COVID-19. In DNA form, the CDR3 reads TGTGCCAGCAGTTTATTGGGGGGGGGCACTGAAGCTTTCTTT. Translated: CASSLLGGGTEAFF.